The following is a T cell receptor (beta chain) sequence with its context. These data originate in a study of shared clonotypes between healthy human individuals. Data came from immunoSEQ multiplex PCR; TCRdb stores just in-frame clones and leaves some out. The data contain 1.4 million or so clones, approximately 98.5% of them singletons. The CDR3 runs to 15 residues. Germline CDR1 is KGHSH and CDR2 is LQKENI. With V trimmed by 3 bases and J by 6 bases, 9 bases remained unmatched. Sequenced material: naive CD4+ T cells sorted from blood. Subset defined: CD45RA+ positively selected. The TCR comes from a man younger than 45 in good health. The chain carries TRBV18 and TRBJ2-7, with 9 nucleotides matching TRBD1. The CDR3 bases are TGTGCCAGCTCACCGCCCGGGACAGGGATAGGCGAGCAGTACTTC. It is translated as CASSPPGTGIGEQYF.